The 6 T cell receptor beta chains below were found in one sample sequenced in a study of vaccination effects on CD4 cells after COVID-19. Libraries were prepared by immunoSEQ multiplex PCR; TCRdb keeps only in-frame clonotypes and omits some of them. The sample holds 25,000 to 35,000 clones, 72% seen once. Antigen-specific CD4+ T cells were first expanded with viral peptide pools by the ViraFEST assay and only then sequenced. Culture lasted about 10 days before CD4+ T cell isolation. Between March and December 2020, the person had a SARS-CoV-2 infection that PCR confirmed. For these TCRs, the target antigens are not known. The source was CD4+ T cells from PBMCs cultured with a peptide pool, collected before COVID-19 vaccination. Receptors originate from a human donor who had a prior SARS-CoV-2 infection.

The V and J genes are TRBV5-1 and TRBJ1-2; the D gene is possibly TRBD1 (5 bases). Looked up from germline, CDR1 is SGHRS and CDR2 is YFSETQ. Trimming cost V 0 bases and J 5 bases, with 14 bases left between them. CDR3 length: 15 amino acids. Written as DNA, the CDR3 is TGCGCCAGCAGCTTGGAGCAGGGAGTCGGGTATGGCTACACCTTC. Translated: CASSLEQGVGYGYTF.

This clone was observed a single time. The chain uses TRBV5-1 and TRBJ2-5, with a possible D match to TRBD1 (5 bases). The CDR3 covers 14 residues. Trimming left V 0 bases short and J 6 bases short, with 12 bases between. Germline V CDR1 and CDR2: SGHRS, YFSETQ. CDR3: CASSLGQGGQTQYF. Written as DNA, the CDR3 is TGCGCCAGCAGCTTGGGGCAGGGCGGACAGACCCAGTACTTC.

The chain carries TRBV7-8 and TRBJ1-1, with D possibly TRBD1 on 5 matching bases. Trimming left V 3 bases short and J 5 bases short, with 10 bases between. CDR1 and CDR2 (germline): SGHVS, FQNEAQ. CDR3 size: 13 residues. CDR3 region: CASSFYRQTEAFF. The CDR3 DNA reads TGTGCCAGCAGCTTTTACCGACAGACTGAAGCTTTCTTT.

This CDR3 is CAISESGTGVSQTQYF. CDR3 coding DNA: TGTGCCATCAGTGAGTCAGGGACAGGGGTGTCGCAGACCCAGTACTTC. The rearrangement links TRBV10-3 to TRBJ2-5, with 10 bases that match TRBD1. This CDR3 comprises 16 residues. Trimming cost V 0 bases and J 6 bases; bases outside gene matches: 7. The germline CDR1 and CDR2 sequences are ENHRY and SYGVKD.

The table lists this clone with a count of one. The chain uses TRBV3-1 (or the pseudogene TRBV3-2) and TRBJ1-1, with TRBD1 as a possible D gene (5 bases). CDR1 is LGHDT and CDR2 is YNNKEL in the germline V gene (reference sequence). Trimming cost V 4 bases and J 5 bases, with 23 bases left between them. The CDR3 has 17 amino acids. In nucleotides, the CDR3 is TGTGCCAGCAGCCTAACTGTTGGGGGACGAGAGGTTACTGAAGCTTTCTTT. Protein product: CASSLTVGGREVTEAFF.

CDR3 coding DNA: TGTGCCAGCAGTTACTCGTACCACAGGGGTACCGGGGAGCTGTTTTTT. Translated: CASSYSYHRGTGELFF. This chain joins TRBV6-2 or TRBV6-3 and TRBJ2-2; 7 bases agree with TRBD1. The V gene end was trimmed by 0 bases and the J gene end by 5 bases; junction bases not matched to a gene: 6. The CDR3 covers 16 residues. Germline-derived CDR1 and CDR2 are MNHEY and SVGEGT.